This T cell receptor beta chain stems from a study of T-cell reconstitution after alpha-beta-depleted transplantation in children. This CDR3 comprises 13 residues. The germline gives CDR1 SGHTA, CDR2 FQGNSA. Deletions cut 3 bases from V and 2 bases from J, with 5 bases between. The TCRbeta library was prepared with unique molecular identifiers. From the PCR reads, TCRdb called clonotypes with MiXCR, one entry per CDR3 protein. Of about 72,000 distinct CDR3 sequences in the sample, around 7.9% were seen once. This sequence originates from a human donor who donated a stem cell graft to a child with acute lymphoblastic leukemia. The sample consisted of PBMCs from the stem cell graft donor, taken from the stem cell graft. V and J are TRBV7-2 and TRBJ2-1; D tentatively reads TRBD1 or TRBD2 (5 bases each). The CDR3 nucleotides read TGTGCCAGCAGCTTGGGGGCCTACAATGAGCAGTTCTTC. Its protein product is CASSLGAYNEQFF.